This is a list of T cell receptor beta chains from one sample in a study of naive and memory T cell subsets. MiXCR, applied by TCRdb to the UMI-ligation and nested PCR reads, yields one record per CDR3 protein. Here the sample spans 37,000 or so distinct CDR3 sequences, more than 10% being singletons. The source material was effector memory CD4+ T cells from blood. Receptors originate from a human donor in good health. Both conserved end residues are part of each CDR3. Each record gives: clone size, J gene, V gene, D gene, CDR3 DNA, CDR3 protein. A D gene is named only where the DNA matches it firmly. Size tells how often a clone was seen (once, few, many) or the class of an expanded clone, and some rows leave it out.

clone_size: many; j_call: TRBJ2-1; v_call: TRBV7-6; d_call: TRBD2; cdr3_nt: TGTGCCAGCAGCTCCCCGACTAGCGGGAGTGATGAGCAGTTCTTC; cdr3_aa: CASSSPTSGSDEQFF
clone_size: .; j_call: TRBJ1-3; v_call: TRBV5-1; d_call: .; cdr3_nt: TGCGCCAGCAGCTTGGTTGGTGACTCTGGAAACACCATATATTTT; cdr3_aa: CASSLVGDSGNTIYF
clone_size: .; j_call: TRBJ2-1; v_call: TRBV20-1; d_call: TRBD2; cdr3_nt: TGCAGTGCTAGAGATTGGGGAGGGGTGCGTCCGGAGCAGTTCTTC; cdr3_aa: CSARDWGGVRPEQFF
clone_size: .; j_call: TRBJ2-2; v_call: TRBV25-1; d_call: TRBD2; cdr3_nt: TGTGCCAGCAGTGATGGACTAGCGGGGCCGAACACCGGGGAGCTGTTTTTT; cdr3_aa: CASSDGLAGPNTGELFF
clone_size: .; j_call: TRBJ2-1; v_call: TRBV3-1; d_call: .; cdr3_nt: TGTGCCAGCAGCCAAGGGGTAGGTCCCCAGTTCTTC; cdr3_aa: CASSQGVGPQFF
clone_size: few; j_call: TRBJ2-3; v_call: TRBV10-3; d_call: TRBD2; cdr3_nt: TGTGCCTCGTCGCGAGCGGGAGCCGAAGATACGCAGTATTTT; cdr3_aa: CASSRAGAEDTQYF
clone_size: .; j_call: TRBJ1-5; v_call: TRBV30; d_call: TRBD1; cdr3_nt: TGTGCCTGGACCCCAGGACAGGCAAATCAGCCCCAGCATTTT; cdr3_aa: CAWTPGQANQPQHF
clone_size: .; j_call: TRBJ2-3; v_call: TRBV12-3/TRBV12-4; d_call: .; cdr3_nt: TGTGCCAGCAGTATGAAATTCAGGGATACGCAGTATTTT; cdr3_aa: CASSMKFRDTQYF
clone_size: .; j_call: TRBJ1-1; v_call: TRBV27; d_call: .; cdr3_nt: TGTGCCAGCAGTACACAGGGTAGCACTAAAGCTTTCTTT; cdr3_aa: CASSTQGSTKAFF
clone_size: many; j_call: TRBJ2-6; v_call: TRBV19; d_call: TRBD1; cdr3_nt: TGTGCCAGTAGAGACAGGGCTGGGGCCAACGTCCTGACTTTC; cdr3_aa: CASRDRAGANVLTF
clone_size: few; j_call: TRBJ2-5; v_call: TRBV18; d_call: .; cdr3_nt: TGTGCCAGCTCACCAGGGGCTGGGAGGCAAGAGACCCAGTACTTC; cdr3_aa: CASSPGAGRQETQYF
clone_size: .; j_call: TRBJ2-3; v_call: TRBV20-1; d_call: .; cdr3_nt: TGCAGTGCTATCCAGCGGGCCGCGGCAGATACGCAGTATTTT; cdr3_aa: CSAIQRAAADTQYF
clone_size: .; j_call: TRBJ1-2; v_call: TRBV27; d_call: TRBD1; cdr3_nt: TGTGCCAGCAGTATACGGACAGGGATTAACTATGGCTACACCTTC; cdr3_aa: CASSIRTGINYGYTF
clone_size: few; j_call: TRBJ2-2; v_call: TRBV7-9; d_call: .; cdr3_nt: TGTGCCAGCAGCTTAGAACCACTTACGAACACCGGGGAGCTGTTTTTT; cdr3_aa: CASSLEPLTNTGELFF
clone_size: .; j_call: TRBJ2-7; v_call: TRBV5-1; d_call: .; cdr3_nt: TGCGCCAGCAGCTTTGGGGGTTTCGAGCAGTACTTC; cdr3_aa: CASSFGGFEQYF
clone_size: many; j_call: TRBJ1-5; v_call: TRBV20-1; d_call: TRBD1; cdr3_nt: TGCAGCGCTAGAGGGGGACAGGGAGGAGCGGGACCGACGCAGCCCCAGCATTTT; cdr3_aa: CSARGGQGGAGPTQPQHF
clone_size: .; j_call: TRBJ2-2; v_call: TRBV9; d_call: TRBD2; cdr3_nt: TGTGCCAGCAGCGACGGACTAGCCAGGAACGGGGAGCTGTTTTTT; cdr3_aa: CASSDGLARNGELFF
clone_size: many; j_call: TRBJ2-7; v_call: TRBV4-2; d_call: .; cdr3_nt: TGTGCCAGCAGCCAAGTAGCGTATCCCTACGAGCAGTACTTC; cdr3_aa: CASSQVAYPYEQYF
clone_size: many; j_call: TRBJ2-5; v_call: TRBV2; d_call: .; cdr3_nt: TGTGCCAGCAGGGGAGGTGGGTGGCAAGAGACCCAGTACTTC; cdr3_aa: CASRGGGWQETQYF
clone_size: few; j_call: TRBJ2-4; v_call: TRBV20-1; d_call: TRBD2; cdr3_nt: TGCAGTGCTACCAACCCCCTCGGACTAGCGGGAGGACAGCGGGGAAACATTCAGTACTTC; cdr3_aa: CSATNPLGLAGGQRGNIQYF
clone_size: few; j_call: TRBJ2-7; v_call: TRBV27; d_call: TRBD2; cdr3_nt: TGTGCCAGCAGATTCCTAGCGGGAGGGAACTACGAGCAGTACTTC; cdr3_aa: CASRFLAGGNYEQYF
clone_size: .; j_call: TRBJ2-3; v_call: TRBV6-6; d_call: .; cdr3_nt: TGTGCCAGCAGGCCAGAGGGGAACACAGATACGCAGTATTTT; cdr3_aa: CASRPEGNTDTQYF
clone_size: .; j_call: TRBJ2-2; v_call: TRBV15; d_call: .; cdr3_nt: TGTGCCACCAGCAGAGATGGACGGAACACCGGGGAGCTGTTTTTT; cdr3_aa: CATSRDGRNTGELFF
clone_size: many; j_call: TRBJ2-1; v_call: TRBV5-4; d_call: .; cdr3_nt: TGTGCCAGCAGCTGGGGGGGGACAGTGGCCAATGAGCAGTTCTTC; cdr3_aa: CASSWGGTVANEQFF
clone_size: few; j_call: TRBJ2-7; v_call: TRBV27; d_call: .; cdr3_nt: TGTGCCAGCAGTTATCGGGGGTCCTCCTACGAGCAGTACTTC; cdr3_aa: CASSYRGSSYEQYF
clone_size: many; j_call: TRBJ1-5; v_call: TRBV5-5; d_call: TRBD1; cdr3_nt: TGTGCCAGCAGCTATTCCGGGGACAGGGGGTCTCAGCCCCAGCATTTT; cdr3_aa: CASSYSGDRGSQPQHF
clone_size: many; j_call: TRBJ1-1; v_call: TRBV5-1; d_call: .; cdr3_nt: TGCGCCAGCAAGGAGTCCACAGGGCGGGTGAACACTGAAGCTTTCTTT; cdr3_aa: CASKESTGRVNTEAFF
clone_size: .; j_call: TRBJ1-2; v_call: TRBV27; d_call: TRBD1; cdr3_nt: TGTGCCAGCAGTTCCCGACAGGGGTCGTATGGCTACACCTTC; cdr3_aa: CASSSRQGSYGYTF
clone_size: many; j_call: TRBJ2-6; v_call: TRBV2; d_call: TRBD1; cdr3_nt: TGTGCCAGCAGTGTTCAGGGGGCTGGGGCCAACGTCCTGACTTTC; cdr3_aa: CASSVQGAGANVLTF
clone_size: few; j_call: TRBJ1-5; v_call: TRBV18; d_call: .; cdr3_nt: TGTGCCAGCTCGCAAGAGACTGGAAGAGGGCCCCAGCATTTT; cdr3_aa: CASSQETGRGPQHF
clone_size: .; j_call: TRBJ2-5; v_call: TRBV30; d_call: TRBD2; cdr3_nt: TGTGCCTGGACCCTGGGTACTAGCGGGCAAGAGACCCAGTACTTC; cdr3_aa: CAWTLGTSGQETQYF
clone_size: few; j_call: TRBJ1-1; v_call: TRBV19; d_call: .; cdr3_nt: TGTGCCAGTAGTCCGATGGTGCAGGGGAACACTGAAGCTTTCTTT; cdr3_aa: CASSPMVQGNTEAFF
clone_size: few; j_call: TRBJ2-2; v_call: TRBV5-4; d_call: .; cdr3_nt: TGTGCCAGCAGCTTGTTCGGAGGGGCAAACACCGGGGAGCTGTTTTTT; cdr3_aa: CASSLFGGANTGELFF
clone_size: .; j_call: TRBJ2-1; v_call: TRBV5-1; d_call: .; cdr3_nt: TGCGCCAGCGGTCGGCTGGGAGGCGCCCAACTGGGTGAGCAGTTCTTC; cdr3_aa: CASGRLGGAQLGEQFF
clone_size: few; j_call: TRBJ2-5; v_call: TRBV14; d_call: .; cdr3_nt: TGTGCCAGCAGCCAAGGGCAAGAGACCCAGTACTTC; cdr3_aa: CASSQGQETQYF
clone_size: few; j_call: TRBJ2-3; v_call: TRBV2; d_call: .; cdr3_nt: TGTGCCAGCAGTGGTGTAGCTAGCACAGATACGCAGTATTTT; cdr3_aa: CASSGVASTDTQYF
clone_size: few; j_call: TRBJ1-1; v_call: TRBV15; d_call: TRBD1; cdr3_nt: TGTGCCACCAGCAGACCACGGGACAGGGGCCTGGGAGCTTTCTTT; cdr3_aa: CATSRPRDRGLGAFF
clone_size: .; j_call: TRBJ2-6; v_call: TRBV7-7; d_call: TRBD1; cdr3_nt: TGTGCCAGCAGCCCGGGACAGGCTGGGGCCAACGTCCTGACTTTC; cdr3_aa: CASSPGQAGANVLTF
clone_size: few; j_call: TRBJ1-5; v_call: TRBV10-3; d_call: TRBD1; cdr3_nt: TGTGCCATCAGTGACCCGACAGGGAACAATCAGCCCCAGCATTTT; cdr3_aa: CAISDPTGNNQPQHF
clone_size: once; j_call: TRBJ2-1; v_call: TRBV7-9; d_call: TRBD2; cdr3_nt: TGTGCCAGCAGCTCCAGACCCGGGACTAGTCACAATGAGCAGTTCTTC; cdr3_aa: CASSSRPGTSHNEQFF
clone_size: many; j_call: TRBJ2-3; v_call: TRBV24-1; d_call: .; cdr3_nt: TGTGCCACCAGTGGGGGAGGCACAGATACGCAGTATTTT; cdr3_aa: CATSGGGTDTQYF
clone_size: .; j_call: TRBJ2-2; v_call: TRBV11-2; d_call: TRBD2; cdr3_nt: TGTGCCAGCAGCTTGAGACTAGCGGGAGAGCTCACGAACACCGGGGAGCTGTTTTTT; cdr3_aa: CASSLRLAGELTNTGELFF
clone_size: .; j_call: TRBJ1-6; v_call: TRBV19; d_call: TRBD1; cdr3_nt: TGTGCCAGTAGTATGACAGGGGCCGGGAGAGGATCACCCCTCCACTTT; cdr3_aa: CASSMTGAGRGSPLHF